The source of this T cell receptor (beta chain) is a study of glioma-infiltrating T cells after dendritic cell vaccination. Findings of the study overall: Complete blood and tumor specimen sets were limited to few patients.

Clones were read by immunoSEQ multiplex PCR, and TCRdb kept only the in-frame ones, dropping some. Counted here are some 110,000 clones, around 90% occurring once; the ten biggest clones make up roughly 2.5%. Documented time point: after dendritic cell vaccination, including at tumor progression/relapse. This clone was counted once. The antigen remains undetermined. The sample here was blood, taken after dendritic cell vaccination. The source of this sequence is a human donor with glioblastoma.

CDR3 sequence (DNA): TGTGCCATCAGGGCGGGAGGGCCCGGGAACAATGAGCAGTTCTTC. Translated: CAIRAGGPGNNEQFF. The chain is built from TRBV10-3 and TRBJ2-1, with 9 bases fitting TRBD2. CDR3 size: 15 residues. V dropped 6 bases and J dropped 5; count of bases not matched to a gene: 8. Germline lookup yields CDR1 ENHRY and CDR2 SYGVKD.